This T cell receptor beta chain appears in the sequencing data of a study of T cell responses to AZD1222 COVID-19 vaccine. Clones were read by immunoSEQ multiplex PCR, and TCRdb kept only the in-frame ones, dropping some. The data show around 88,000 clones, approximately 87% seen once. The CDR3 totals 13 residues. The germline gives CDR1 LGHNA, CDR2 YSLEER. With 5 bases clipped from V and 6 bases from J, the junction kept 4 bases outside the gene matches. The rearrangement joins TRBV4-3 to TRBJ1-5, with 7 positions matching TRBD1. This clonotype was sampled from an adult in good health. The starting material was peripheral blood, obtained on day 0 of AZD1222 vaccination. Written as DNA, the CDR3 is TGCGCCAGCAGCGGAGACAGGGCTCAGCCCCAGCATTTT. It is translated as CASSGDRAQPQHF.